The 2 T cell receptor beta chains below were found in one sample sequenced in a study of T cells after yellow fever vaccination. TCRdb reprocessed the 5' RACE reads with MiXCR, giving one entry per CDR3 protein. The sample includes some 350,000 distinct CDR3 sequences, more than 8.5% seen only once; the top ten take under 20%. The source was PBMCs, collected on the day of the first yellow fever vaccination. The receptors here all came from a man aged 18 to 30 who received the YFV17D yellow fever vaccine.

This clonotype was seen only a few times. The J gene is TRBJ1-4, the V gene TRBV4-1, with 9 bases identical to TRBD1. This CDR3 contains 15 residues. V shed 3 bases, J shed 10 bases, and the junction held 9 bases outside the gene matches. Looked up from germline, CDR1 is MGHRA and CDR2 is YSYEKL. The CDR3 bases are TGCGCCAGCAGCCATTCCGGGACAGGGTCCGGAAAACTGTTTTTT. Translation gives CASSHSGTGSGKLFF.

This clonotype occurred a few times. DNA of the CDR3: TGTGCCAGCAGGAGGCAGGGGGCTGGAAACACCATATATTTT. Encoded protein: CASRRQGAGNTIYF. The J gene is TRBJ1-3, the V gene TRBV12-3 or TRBV12-4, with 7 bases aligning to TRBD1. V trimming: 6 bases; J trimming: 2 bases; junction bases outside the gene matches: 4. The length of the CDR3 is 14 residues.